This is a list of T cell receptor beta chains from one sample in a study of blood T cell repertoires in COVID-19. Repertoires were generated with immunoSEQ multiplex PCR, while TCRdb's copy carries only in-frame clones and drops some. The sample holds over 250,000 clones, around 80% seen once. What was sequenced was PBMCs or T cells enriched from blood (not recorded which). Receptor source: a man aged 30-40 years with acute COVID-19. Both conserved end residues are part of each CDR3. D genes are given only for firm matches. Not every row has a clone size; where given, it reads once, few, many or a size class.

V gene	J gene	clone size	D gene	CDR3 DNA	CDR3 protein
TRBV23-1	TRBJ1-2	NA	TRBD1	TGCGCCAGCAGTCCAGGGACAGTTGGAACTAGGGGCTACACCTTC	CASSPGTVGTRGYTF
TRBV5-1	TRBJ2-3	NA	TRBD1	TGCGCCAGCGGACAAGGGGGCGGTCTCACAGATACGCAGTATTTT	CASGQGGGLTDTQYF
TRBV6-5	TRBJ1-3	NA	NA	TGTGCCAGCAGTCTCTCCGGGACAACTGGAAACACCATATATTTT	CASSLSGTTGNTIYF
TRBV6-5	TRBJ1-5	NA	NA	TGTGCCAGCAGTTACTCTAGCAGGGTTGATCAGCCCCAGCATTTT	CASSYSSRVDQPQHF
TRBV5-4	TRBJ2-1	NA	TRBD2	TGTGCCAGCAGCCCGTTTGGACTAGCATCCTACAATGAGCAGTTCTTC	CASSPFGLASYNEQFF
TRBV6-6	TRBJ2-6	NA	TRBD1	TGTGCCAGCAGTCTCCTCTGGGGACAGGGTGGGACTGGGGCCAACGTCCTGACTTTC	CASSLLWGQGGTGANVLTF
TRBV10-1	TRBJ1-5	NA	NA	TGCGCCAGCAGACCAAGGGGGCCCCAGCATTTT	CASRPRGPQHF
TRBV4-2	TRBJ2-1	NA	NA	TGTGCCAGCAGCCAGCGACTAGTCACTGAGCAGTTCTTC	CASSQRLVTEQFF
TRBV21-1	TRBJ2-4	once	NA	TGTGCCAGCAGCCCGAGGGACAGCTTAGCCAAAAACATTCAGTACTTC	CASSPRDSLAKNIQYF
TRBV6-6	TRBJ2-2	NA	NA	NA	CASSRTSGRVTPGSCFF
TRBV10-2	TRBJ2-3	once	NA	TGCGCCAGCAGTGCCGGGACAGATACGCAGTATTTT	CASSAGTDTQYF
TRBV5-5	TRBJ1-2	NA	NA	TGTGCCAGCAGACCCCCAGGGGTCGACTATGGCTACACCTTC	CASRPPGVDYGYTF
TRBV6-2/TRBV6-3	TRBJ1-2	NA	NA	TGTGCCAGCAGTACCTTCAGGGAAAGCAGGAACTATGGCTACACCTTC	CASSTFRESRNYGYTF
TRBV19	TRBJ1-1	NA	NA	TGTGCCAGTAGTATAGGAGCAGGGTTGAACACTGAAGCTTTCTTT	CASSIGAGLNTEAFF
TRBV13	TRBJ2-1	NA	TRBD1	TGTGCCAGCAGCTTAGGATTTGGGACAGGGACAAATGAGCAGTTCTTC	CASSLGFGTGTNEQFF
TRBV6-4	TRBJ2-3	few	NA	TGTGCCAGCAGTGAGCAAGAGGGGGGGGCAGATACGCAGTATTTT	CASSEQEGGADTQYF
TRBV19	TRBJ1-5	NA	NA	TGTGCCAGTACTACAGGATTCCAGCCCCAGCATTTT	CASTTGFQPQHF
TRBV10-3	TRBJ2-1	NA	TRBD2	TGTGCCACCACTAGCGGGGGTTACAATGAGCAGTTCTTC	CATTSGGYNEQFF
TRBV6-1	TRBJ2-3	NA	TRBD2	TGTGCCAGCAGTGGTTTAAAAGCGGGGGTCACAGATACGCAGTATTTT	CASSGLKAGVTDTQYF
TRBV19	TRBJ1-5	NA	TRBD1	TGTGCCAGTAGTAGCCAGGACAGGCATCAGCCCCAGCATTTT	CASSSQDRHQPQHF
TRBV5-6	TRBJ1-1	few	NA	TGTGCCAGCAGCTTGGCCCTAGGTCCGGGGGGGCGCGGGGCTTTCTTT	CASSLALGPGGRGAFF
TRBV7-8	TRBJ2-1	once	NA	TGTGCCAGCAGCTCTACGATAGTTTCCTCCTACAATGAGCAGTTCTTC	CASSSTIVSSYNEQFF
TRBV2	TRBJ1-6	once	NA	TGTGCCAGCAGGAAGGACAGTTATAATTCACCCCTCCACTTT	CASRKDSYNSPLHF
TRBV9	TRBJ2-2	NA	NA	TGTGCCAGCAGCGTAGAAGGGGCCCGGGAGCTGTTTTTT	CASSVEGARELFF
TRBV11-1	TRBJ2-5	NA	TRBD2	TGTGCCAGCAGCTTAGCGGAGGGACTAGCGGTCCAAGAGACCCAGTACTTC	CASSLAEGLAVQETQYF
TRBV28	TRBJ1-4	NA	NA	TGTGCCAGCAGAACCCCATGGCGCGGGGAAAAACTGTTTTTT	CASRTPWRGEKLFF
TRBV6-5	TRBJ1-5	NA	NA	TGTGCCAGCAGTTACTCGAACCGGGGCAATCAGCCCCAGCATTTT	CASSYSNRGNQPQHF
TRBV20-1	TRBJ2-5	NA	TRBD1	TGCAGTGCTAGTGACAGGGGGCTTGGTCGAGAGACCCAGTACTTC	CSASDRGLGRETQYF
TRBV7-2	TRBJ2-5	NA	TRBD2	TGTGCCAGCAGCTTAGGGGGAGCGGGAGGGCAAGAGACCCAGTACTTC	CASSLGGAGGQETQYF
TRBV5-1	TRBJ2-3	NA	NA	TGCGCCAGCAGCCTACAGGGTGCAGATACGCAGTATTTT	CASSLQGADTQYF
TRBV6-6	TRBJ2-5	NA	NA	TGTGCCAGCAGCGCAATTACAGGGCCCCAAGAGACCCAGTACTTC	CASSAITGPQETQYF
TRBV12-5	TRBJ2-5	NA	TRBD2	TGTGCTAGTGGTTTGGGGGGTTTAGCGGGAGAAGGGGTTTGGGACTTC	CASGLGGLAGEGVWDF
TRBV9	TRBJ1-2	NA	NA	TGTGCCAGCAGCGTCCAGGGCCCCTTC	CASSVQGPF
TRBV5-1	TRBJ1-4	NA	NA	TGTGCCAGCACGCCGGAGTTAGCTAATGAAAAACTGTTTTTT	CASTPELANEKLFF
TRBV27	TRBJ2-1	NA	TRBD2	TGTGCCAGCAGTTCCAGGGGGCTAGGACTAGCGGCCTACAATGAGCAGTTCTTC	CASSSRGLGLAAYNEQFF
TRBV9	TRBJ1-2	NA	NA	TGTGCCAGCAGCGGGAGGGTTCTCGTTTTC	CASSGRVLVF
TRBV9	TRBJ2-3	NA	NA	TGTGCCAGCAGCGCCCTGGTTGGCGGGAGCACAGATACGCAGTATTTT	CASSALVGGSTDTQYF
TRBV21-1	TRBJ2-1	NA	NA	TGTGCCAGCAGCAAAGGGGTAGACTGGATCTTC	CASSKGVDWIF
TRBV4-2	TRBJ2-1	NA	TRBD2	TGTGCCAGCAGCCAAGAGGGGACTAGCTCCTACAATGAGCAGTTCTTC	CASSQEGTSSYNEQFF
TRBV28	TRBJ1-5	NA	NA	TGTGCCAGCACCGCAGCGGGGGCGGGCCAGCCCCAGCATTTT	CASTAAGAGQPQHF
TRBV5-4	TRBJ1-2	NA	NA	TGTGCCAGCAGCATACCCGACAGGAACTATGGCTACACCTTC	CASSIPDRNYGYTF
TRBV7-8	TRBJ2-2	NA	TRBD2	TGTGCCAGCAGACTGGGACTAGGAGGCACCGGGGAGCTGTTTTTT	CASRLGLGGTGELFF